The sequence of this T cell receptor beta chain was determined in a study of blood T cells in healthy people across ages. All donors came from Russia, were Caucasian and healthy, and spanned ages roughly 6 to 95. Isolated per sample were at least 6.5 million PBMCs. The CDR3 is 13 residues long. The germline V and J ends were trimmed by 6 bases and 8 bases, with 15 bases remaining between them. This clonotype was counted between two and nine times. Its target is not known. A sample-barcoded 5' primer and a J-beta primer mix were used in a second PCR of about 6 to 12 cycles. TCRdb itself ran the 5' RACE reads through MiXCR, one entry per CDR3 protein. The profile shows some 730,000 distinct CDR3 sequences, about 20% of them singletons. General observations from the study: The fall in TCR beta diversity per million T cells was roughly linear with age. PBMCs went unsorted, and a conclusive naive versus antigen-experienced comparison was therefore prevented.

The TCR sequence derives from a man between 65 and 85 years old in good health. The chain links TRBV12-3 or TRBV12-4 to TRBJ2-3; possible D gene TRBD1, 5 bases. The sample taken for sequencing was blood. The CDR3 DNA reads TGTGCCAGCAGCATTGGGGCGACGGGTACGCAGTATTTT. The encoded protein is CASSIGATGTQYF.